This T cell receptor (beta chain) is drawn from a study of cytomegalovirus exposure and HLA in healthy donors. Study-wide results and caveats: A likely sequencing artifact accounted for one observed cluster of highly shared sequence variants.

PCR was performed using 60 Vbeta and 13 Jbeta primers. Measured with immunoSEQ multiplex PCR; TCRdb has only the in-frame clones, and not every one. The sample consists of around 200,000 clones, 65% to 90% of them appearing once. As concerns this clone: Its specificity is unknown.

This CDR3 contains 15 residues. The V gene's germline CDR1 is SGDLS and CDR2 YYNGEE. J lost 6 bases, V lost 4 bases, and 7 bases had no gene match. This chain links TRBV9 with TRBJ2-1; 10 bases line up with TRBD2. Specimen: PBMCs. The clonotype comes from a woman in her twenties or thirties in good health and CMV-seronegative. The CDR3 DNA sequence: TGTGCCAGCAGCCCGCTAGCGGGAGCCTTCAATGAGCAGTTCTTC. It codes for CASSPLAGAFNEQFF. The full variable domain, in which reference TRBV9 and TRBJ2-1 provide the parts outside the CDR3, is DSGVTQTPKHLITATGQRVTLRCSPRSGDLSVYWYQQSLDQGLQFLIQYYNGEERAKGNILERFSAQQFPDLHSELNLSSLELGDSALYFCASSPLAGAFNEQFFGPGTRLTVL.